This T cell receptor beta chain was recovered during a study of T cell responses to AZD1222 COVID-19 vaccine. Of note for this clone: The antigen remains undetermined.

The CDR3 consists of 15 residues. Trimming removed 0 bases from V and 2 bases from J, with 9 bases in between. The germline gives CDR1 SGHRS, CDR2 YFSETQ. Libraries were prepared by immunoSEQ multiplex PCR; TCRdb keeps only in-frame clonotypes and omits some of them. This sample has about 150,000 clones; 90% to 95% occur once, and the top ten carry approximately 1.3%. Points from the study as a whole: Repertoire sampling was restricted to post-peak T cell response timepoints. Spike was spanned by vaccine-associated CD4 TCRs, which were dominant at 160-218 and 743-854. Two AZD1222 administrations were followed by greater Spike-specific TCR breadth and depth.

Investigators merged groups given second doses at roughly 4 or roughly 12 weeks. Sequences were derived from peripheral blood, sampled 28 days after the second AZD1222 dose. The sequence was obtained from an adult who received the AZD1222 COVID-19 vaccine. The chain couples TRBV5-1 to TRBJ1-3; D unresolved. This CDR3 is CASSLEGGPGNTIYF. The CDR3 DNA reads TGCGCCAGCAGCTTGGAAGGAGGGCCTGGAAACACCATATATTTT.